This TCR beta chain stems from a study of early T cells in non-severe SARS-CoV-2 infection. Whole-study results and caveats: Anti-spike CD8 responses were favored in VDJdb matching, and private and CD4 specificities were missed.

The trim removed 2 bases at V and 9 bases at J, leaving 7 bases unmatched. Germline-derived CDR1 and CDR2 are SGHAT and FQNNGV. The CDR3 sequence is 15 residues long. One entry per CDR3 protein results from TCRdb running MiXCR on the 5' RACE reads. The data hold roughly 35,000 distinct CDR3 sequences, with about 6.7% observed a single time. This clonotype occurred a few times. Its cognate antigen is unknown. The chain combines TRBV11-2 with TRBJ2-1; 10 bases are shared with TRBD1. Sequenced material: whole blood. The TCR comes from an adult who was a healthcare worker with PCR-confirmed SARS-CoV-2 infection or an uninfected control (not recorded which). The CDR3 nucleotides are TGTGCCAGCAGCTTATTAGGGACAGGGGCCAGTGAGCAGTTCTTC. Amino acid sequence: CASSLLGTGASEQFF.